This entry lists 18 T cell receptor beta chains sequenced from one sample in a study of beta chain features in type 1 diabetes. Their target antigens are unknown. Points from the study as a whole: TCRB CDR3 length was moderately but significantly reduced in all four CD4+ subsets of Type 1 diabetes patients.

The isolated RNA, all of it, was reverse transcribed, so expressed TCRB transcripts were what got sequenced. Profiling relied on immunoSEQ multiplex PCR, and the TCRdb table lists in-frame clones only, not all of them. The top ten clones hold 0.7% of a sample with more than 150,000 clones, about 9% of them seen once. The specimen was central memory CD4+ T cells from blood. The receptors come from a woman aged 30 to 39 with type 1 diabetes.

This rearrangement joins TRBV14 to TRBJ1-2, with D perhaps matching TRBD1 (5 bases). The CDR3 is 14 residues long. CDR1 SGHDN and CDR2 FVKESK come from the germline V gene. Trimming removed 1 base from V and 2 bases from J, with 8 bases in between. CDR3 sequence reads: CASSQVAGNYGYTF. The CDR3 region has the DNA TGTGCCAGCAGCCAAGTGGCAGGGAACTATGGCTACACCTTC.

The chain links TRBV28 to TRBJ2-5, with 11 bases fitting TRBD2. The V gene's germline CDR1 is MDHEN and CDR2 SYDVKM. Trimming cost V 4 bases and J 5 bases; bases outside gene matches: 12. The CDR3 length is 17 residues. CDR3 DNA: TGTGCCAGCAGTTCACTAGCGGGAGTTGGCCCCAGCGAGACCCAGTACTTC. This sequence encodes CASSSLAGVGPSETQYF.

The table lists this clone with a few counts. The J gene is TRBJ2-1, the V gene TRBV9; 11 bases fit TRBD2. Germline V lookup: CDR1 SGDLS, CDR2 YYNGEE. V dropped 2 bases and J dropped 4; count of bases not matched to a gene: 5. The CDR3 length is 16 residues. The CDR3 reads CASSVTGTSGYNEQFF. DNA of the CDR3: TGTGCCAGCAGCGTTACCGGGACTAGCGGATACAATGAGCAGTTCTTC. Together with reference TRBV9 and TRBJ2-1, the CDR3 gives the full variable domain: DSGVTQTPKHLITATGQRVTLRCSPRSGDLSVYWYQQSLDQGLQFLIQYYNGEERAKGNILERFSAQQFPDLHSELNLSSLELGDSALYFCASSVTGTSGYNEQFFGPGTRLTVL.

This clone turned up a few times. V is TRBV28 and J is TRBJ1-4; D possibly corresponds to TRBD1 (6 bases). From germline, CDR1 is MDHEN and CDR2 SYDVKM. Between the trimmed V and J ends, which lost 4 bases and 7 bases, there was a span of 13 bases. This CDR3 spans 14 amino acids. As DNA, the CDR3 is TGTGCCAGCAGTTCCCACGGCAGGGGTGAAAAACTGTTTTTT. As protein: CASSSHGRGEKLFF.

This clone was seen only a few times. This sequence joins TRBV5-4 and TRBJ2-1; TRBD2 matches at 7 bases. Germline loops: CDR1 SGHNT, CDR2 YYREEE (reference sequence). Unmatched junction bases numbered 14, after V lost 4 bases and J lost 7 bases. CDR3 length: 16 residues. CDR3 residues: CASSPPGLMRGNEQFF. The CDR3, as DNA: TGTGCCAGCAGCCCCCCGGGACTAATGAGGGGTAATGAGCAGTTCTTC.

This clone turned up a few times. The V call is TRBV28, the J call TRBJ2-1; 7 bases map to TRBD1. Germline loops: CDR1 MDHEN, CDR2 SYDVKM. The V gene end was trimmed by 5 bases and the J gene end by 8 bases; junction bases not matched to a gene: 15. The CDR3 length is 16 residues. DNA for the CDR3: TGTGCCAGCAGTGCCCACTCGGGACAGTGGGGCGATGAGCAGTTCTTC. Translation: CASSAHSGQWGDEQFF.

The chain has TRBV6-6 and TRBJ2-5; perhaps TRBD2 as D (6 bases). Germline CDR1 is MNHNY and CDR2 is SVGAGI (reference sequence). Trimming removed 11 bases from V and 3 bases from J, with 7 bases in between. The CDR3 covers 10 residues. The CDR3 DNA reads as TGTGCCGGAGGGAAAGAGACCCAGTACTTC. It specifies CAGGKETQYF.

This chain links TRBV9 with TRBJ1-1; D is ambiguous. The CDR3 has 13 amino acids. Trimming removed 0 bases from V and 2 bases from J, with 5 bases in between. Germline CDR1 and CDR2: SGDLS and YYNGEE. The CDR3 region has the DNA TGTGCCAGCAGCGTAGATTATAACACTGAAGCTTTCTTT. It encodes CASSVDYNTEAFF.

This clone has a handful of counts. The gene calls are TRBV5-6 and TRBJ2-3, with TRBD2 matching 11 bases. Germline V gene data show CDR1 as SGHDT and CDR2 as YYEEEE. The CDR3 is 17 residues long. Germline trimming cut 2 bases from V and 4 bases from J; bases unmatched to any gene: 9. The CDR3 is CASSLGRLAGLADTQYF. DNA of the CDR3: TGTGCCAGCAGCTTAGGCCGACTAGCGGGATTGGCAGATACGCAGTATTTT.

V usage is TRBV19 and J usage is TRBJ2-1; TRBD2 might be the D (5 bases). The CDR3 is 16 amino acids. From germline, CDR1 is LNHDA and CDR2 SQIVND (reference sequence). Trimming removed 4 bases from V and 4 bases from J, with 17 bases in between. The chain's CDR3 is CASSSIVVRRYNEQFF. The CDR3 DNA reads as TGTGCCAGTAGTAGTATTGTCGTCAGGAGGTACAATGAGCAGTTCTTC.

In its sample, this clone was seen once. V and J are TRBV6-6 and TRBJ2-7; D possibly corresponds to TRBD1 (5 bases). The CDR3 is 14 residues long. V lost 5 bases and J lost 0, with 11 bases in between. In germline, CDR1 is MNHNY, CDR2 SVGAGI (reference sequence). This CDR3 reads CASSDQGISYEQYF. The CDR3 coding sequence is TGTGCCAGCAGTGATCAGGGAATCTCCTACGAGCAGTACTTC.

A word on this clone: The germline gene is not matched at one end of the junction; a read error may be the cause. The CDR3 DNA reads as TGTGCTAGCAGCTCCCTGGGTGGCCCGGGGGAGACCCAGTACTTC. It is translated as CASSSLGGPGETQYF. J is TRBJ2-5 and V is TRBV7-7; D is perhaps TRBD2 (5 bases). Germline V CDR1 and CDR2: SSHAT, FNYEAQ (reference sequence). The CDR3 length is 15 residues.

This clone was counted between two and nine times. V and J are TRBV6-5 and TRBJ2-1; TRBD2 is a possible D gene (7 bases). The CDR3 runs to 13 residues. Germline lookup yields CDR1 MNHEY and CDR2 SVGAGI. The V end was cut by 5 bases, the J end by 8 bases, with 13 bases between. CDR3 amino acids: CASSPPGGDEQFF. The CDR3 coding sequence is TGTGCCAGCAGTCCCCCGGGGGGCGATGAGCAGTTCTTC.

This sequence joins TRBV2 and TRBJ1-5; weak D call: TRBD1 (6 bases). Deletions cut 5 bases from V and 11 bases from J, with 16 bases between. The germline V gene has CDR1 SNHLY and CDR2 FYNNEI. This CDR3 region has 13 residues. The CDR3 is CASSYAGTSSQHF. Written as DNA, the CDR3 is TGTGCCAGCAGTTACGCCGGGACATCCTCCCAGCATTTT. Complete variable domain (other parts from reference TRBV2 and TRBJ1-5): EPEVTQTPSHQVTQMGQEVILRCVPISNHLYFYWYRQILGQKVEFLVSFYNNEISEKSEIFDDQFSVERPDGSNFTLKIRSTKLEDSAMYFCASSYAGTSSQHFGDGTRLSIL.

Of note for this clone: The sample carries other DNA sequences with the same CDR3. This rearrangement joins TRBV5-1 to TRBJ2-7, with D perhaps TRBD2 (6 bases). The CDR3 covers 14 residues. Trimming took off 0 bases at V and 3 bases at J, with 10 bases between the two ends. Germline lookup yields CDR1 SGHRS and CDR2 YFSETQ. The CDR3 region has the DNA TGCGCCAGCAGCTTGGGTAGCGGAGACTACGAGCAGTACTTC. This encodes CASSLGSGDYEQYF.

This clone was found a few times. The genes are TRBV19 and TRBJ1-2; the D is unclear. The V gene lost 7 bases and the J gene lost 0 bases, with 21 bases spanning the gap. CDR1 LNHDA and CDR2 SQIVND come from the germline V gene (reference sequence). The CDR3 is 17 residues long. CDR3: CASNLHRGASPNYGYTF. In DNA, the CDR3 is TGTGCCAGTAACCTCCACCGAGGAGCGTCTCCTAACTATGGCTACACCTTC.

This clone was seen a few times. This rearrangement joins TRBV2 to TRBJ2-5, with 7 bases lining up with TRBD1. The junction had 0 bases not matched to a gene; V was cut back by 4 bases and J by 1 base. The CDR3 contains 13 residues. Germline V gene sequence: CDR1 SNHLY, CDR2 FYNNEI. CDR3 DNA: TGTGCCAGCAGTGGACAGGGCCAAGAGACCCAGTACTTC. Residues: CASSGQGQETQYF.

Comments on this clone: The junction does not match germline at one end; this may be a read error. The chain links TRBV7-7 to TRBJ2-5, with TRBD1 identical over 7 bases. The CDR3 has 16 residues. Per the germline V gene, CDR1 is SSHAT and CDR2 is FNYEAQ (reference sequence). DNA of the CDR3: TGTGCTAGCAGCTTAGCAGCAGGGGGTGGAGAAGAGACCCAGTACTTC. This gives the protein CASSLAAGGGEETQYF. The entire variable domain, with the rest obtained from reference TRBV7-7 and TRBJ2-5, is as follows: GAGVSQSPRYKVTKRGQDVTLRCDPISSHATLYWYQQALGQGPEFLTYFNYEAQPDKSGLPSDRFSAERPEGSISTLTIQRTEQRDSAMYRCASSLAAGGGEETQYFGPGTRLLVL.